This paragraph reports one T cell receptor beta chain. Its antigen remains unidentified. This specimen belongs to a study of siplizumab effects on memory and regulatory T cells. Regarding the study as a whole: Left unconfirmed was the suppressive function of proliferating Tregs from siplizumab cultures. Mappable alloreactive CD4+ clones came from Treg cells about 69% of the time on average with siplizumab, against approximately 26% in controls. It seemed that naive T cells were more diverse than memory cells and were major contributors to the alloresponse. Most alloreactive clones went unmapped to unstimulated subsets; only a minor fraction mapped.

Germline V gene sequence: CDR1 LNHDA, CDR2 SQIVND (reference sequence). This CDR3 has 14 amino acids. V was clipped by 8 bases and J by 2 bases; unmatched bases: 3. The method was immunoSEQ multiplex PCR; TCRdb's version includes in-frame clones alone and lacks a portion of them. The table shows about 50,000 clones, with roughly 97% occurring only once. Sequenced sample: naive CD4+ T cells sorted from blood. This TCR was sampled from a human donor in good health. V and J are TRBV19 and TRBJ1-3; 10 bases map to TRBD1. In DNA form, the CDR3 reads TGTGCCAGTCGGGACAGGGGAACTGGAAACACCATATATTTT. It is translated as CASRDRGTGNTIYF.